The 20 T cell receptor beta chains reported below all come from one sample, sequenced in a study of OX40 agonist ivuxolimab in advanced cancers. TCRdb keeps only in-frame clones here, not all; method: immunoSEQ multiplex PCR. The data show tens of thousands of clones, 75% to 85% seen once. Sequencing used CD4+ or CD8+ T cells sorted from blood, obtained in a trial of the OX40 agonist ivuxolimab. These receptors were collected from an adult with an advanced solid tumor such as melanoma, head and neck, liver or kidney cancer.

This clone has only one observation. CDR3 region: CASSSQGGTYEQYF. CDR3 DNA: TGTGCCAGCAGCTCCCAGGGGGGCACCTACGAGCAGTACTTC. The chain recombines TRBV5-6 with TRBJ2-7; possibly TRBD1 for D (7 bases). The CDR3 spans 14 residues. Germline V gives CDR1 SGHDT, CDR2 YYEEEE. V was clipped by 3 bases and J by 2 bases, with 12 bases between them. The variable domain in full, completed from reference TRBV5-6 and TRBJ2-7, reads DAGVTQSPTHLIKTRGQQVTLRCSPKSGHDTVSWYQQALGQGPQFIFQYYEEEERQRGNFPDRFSGHQFPNYSSELNVNALLLGDSALYLCASSSQGGTYEQYFGPGTRLTVT.

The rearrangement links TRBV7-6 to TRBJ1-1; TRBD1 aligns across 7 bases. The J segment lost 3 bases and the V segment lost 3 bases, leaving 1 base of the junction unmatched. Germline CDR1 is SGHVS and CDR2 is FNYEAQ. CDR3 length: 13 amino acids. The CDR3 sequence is CASSFGTDTEAFF. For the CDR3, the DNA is TGTGCCAGCAGCTTCGGGACAGACACTGAAGCTTTCTTT.

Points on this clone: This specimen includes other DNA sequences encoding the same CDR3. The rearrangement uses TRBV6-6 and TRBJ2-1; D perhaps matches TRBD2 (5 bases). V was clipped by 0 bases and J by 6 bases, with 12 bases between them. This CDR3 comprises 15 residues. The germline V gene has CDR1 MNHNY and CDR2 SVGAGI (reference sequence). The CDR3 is CASSYSREIGNEQFF. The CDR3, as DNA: TGTGCCAGCAGTTACTCGAGGGAGATTGGCAATGAGCAGTTCTTC.

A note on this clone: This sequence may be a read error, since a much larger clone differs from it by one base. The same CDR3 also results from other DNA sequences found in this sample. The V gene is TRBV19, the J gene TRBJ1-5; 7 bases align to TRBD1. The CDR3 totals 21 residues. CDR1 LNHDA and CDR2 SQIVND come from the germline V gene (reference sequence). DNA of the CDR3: TGCGCCAGTAGTATCGGGGACAGCAGCGGTTTCTTGGATATGAACAATCAGCCCCAGCATTTT. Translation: CASSIGDSSGFLDMNNQPQHF.

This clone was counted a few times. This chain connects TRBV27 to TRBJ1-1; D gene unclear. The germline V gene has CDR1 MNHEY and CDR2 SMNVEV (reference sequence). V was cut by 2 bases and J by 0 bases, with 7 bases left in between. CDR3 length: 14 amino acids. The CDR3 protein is CASSLNSLNTEAFF. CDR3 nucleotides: TGTGCCAGCAGTTTAAACAGTCTGAACACTGAAGCTTTCTTT.

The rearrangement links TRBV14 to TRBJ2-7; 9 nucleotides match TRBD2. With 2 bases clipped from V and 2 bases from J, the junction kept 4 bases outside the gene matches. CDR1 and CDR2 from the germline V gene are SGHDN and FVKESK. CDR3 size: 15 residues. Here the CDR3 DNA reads TGTGCCAGCAGCCAACCTAGCGGGGATCCCTACGAGCAGTACTTC. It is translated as CASSQPSGDPYEQYF.

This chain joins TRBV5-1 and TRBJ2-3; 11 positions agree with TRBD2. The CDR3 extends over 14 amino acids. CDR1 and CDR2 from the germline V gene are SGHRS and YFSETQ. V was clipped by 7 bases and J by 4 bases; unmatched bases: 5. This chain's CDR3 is CASRSGGAPDTQYF. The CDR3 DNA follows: TGCGCCAGCCGTAGCGGGGGGGCGCCAGATACGCAGTATTTT.

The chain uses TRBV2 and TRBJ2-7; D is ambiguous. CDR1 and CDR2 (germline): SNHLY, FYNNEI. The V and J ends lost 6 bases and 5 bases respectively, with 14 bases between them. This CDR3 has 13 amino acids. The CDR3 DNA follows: TGTGCCAGCAGAAGAGTGGCGTCTGACGAGCAGTACTTC. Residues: CASRRVASDEQYF.

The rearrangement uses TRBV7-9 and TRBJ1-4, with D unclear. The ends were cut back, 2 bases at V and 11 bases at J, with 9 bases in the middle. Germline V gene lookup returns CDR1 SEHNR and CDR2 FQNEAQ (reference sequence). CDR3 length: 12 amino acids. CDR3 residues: CASSLPEGKLFF. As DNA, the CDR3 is TGTGCCAGCAGCTTACCAGAAGGGAAACTGTTTTTT. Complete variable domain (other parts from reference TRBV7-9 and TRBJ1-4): DTGVSQNPRHKITKRGQNVTFRCDPISEHNRLYWYRQTLGQGPEFLTYFQNEAQLEKSRLLSDRFSAERPKGSFSTLEIQRTEQGDSAMYLCASSLPEGKLFFGSGTQLSVL.

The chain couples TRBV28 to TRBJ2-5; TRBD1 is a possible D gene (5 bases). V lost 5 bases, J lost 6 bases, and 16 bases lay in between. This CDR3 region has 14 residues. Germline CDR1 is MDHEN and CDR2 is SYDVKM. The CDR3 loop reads CASSPLGQEKTQYF. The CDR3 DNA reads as TGTGCCAGCAGTCCGTTGGGGCAGGAGAAGACCCAGTACTTC.

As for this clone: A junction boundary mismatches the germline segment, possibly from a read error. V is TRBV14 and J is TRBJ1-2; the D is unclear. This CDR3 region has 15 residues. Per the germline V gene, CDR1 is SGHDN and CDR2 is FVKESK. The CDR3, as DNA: TGTGCCAGCAGCCAAGATAGGCCGACGGCCTATGGCTACATCTTC. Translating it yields CASSQDRPTAYGYIF.

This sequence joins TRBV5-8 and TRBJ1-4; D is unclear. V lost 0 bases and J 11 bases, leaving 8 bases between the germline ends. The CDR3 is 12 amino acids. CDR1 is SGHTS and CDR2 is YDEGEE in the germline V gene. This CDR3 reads CASSLVAGKLFF. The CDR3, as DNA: TGTGCCAGCAGCTTGGTAGCTGGCAAACTGTTTTTT.

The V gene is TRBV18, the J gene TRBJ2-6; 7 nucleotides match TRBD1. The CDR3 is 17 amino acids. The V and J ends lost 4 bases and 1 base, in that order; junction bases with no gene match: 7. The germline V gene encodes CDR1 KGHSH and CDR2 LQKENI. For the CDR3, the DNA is TGTGCCAGCTCACAGGACAGGCGTAAGTCTGGGGCCAACGTCCTGACTTTC. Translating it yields CASSQDRRKSGANVLTF.

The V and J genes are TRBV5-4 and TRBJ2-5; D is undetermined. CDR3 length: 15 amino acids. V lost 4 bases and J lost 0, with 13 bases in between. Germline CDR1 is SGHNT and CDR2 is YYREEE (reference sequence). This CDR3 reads CASSDRRYNQETQYF. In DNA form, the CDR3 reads TGTGCCAGCAGCGATAGAAGGTACAACCAAGAGACCCAGTACTTC.

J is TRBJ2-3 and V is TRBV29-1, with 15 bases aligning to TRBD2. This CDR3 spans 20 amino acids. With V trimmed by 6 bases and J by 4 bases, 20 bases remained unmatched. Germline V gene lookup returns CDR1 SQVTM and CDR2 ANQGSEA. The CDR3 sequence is CSVGWAQRTSGRAGADTQYF. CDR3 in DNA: TGCAGCGTCGGATGGGCCCAAAGGACTAGCGGGAGGGCTGGGGCAGATACGCAGTATTTT.

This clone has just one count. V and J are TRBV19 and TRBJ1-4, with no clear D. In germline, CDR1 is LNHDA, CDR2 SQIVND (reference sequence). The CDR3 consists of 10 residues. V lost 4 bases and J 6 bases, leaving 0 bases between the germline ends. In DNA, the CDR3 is TGTGCCAGTAGTAATGAAAAACTGTTTTTT. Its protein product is CASSNEKLFF.

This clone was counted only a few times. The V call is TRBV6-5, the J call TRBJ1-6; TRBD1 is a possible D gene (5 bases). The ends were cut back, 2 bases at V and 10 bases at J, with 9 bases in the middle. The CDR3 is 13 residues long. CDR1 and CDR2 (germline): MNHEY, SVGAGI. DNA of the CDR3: TGTGCCAGCAGTTACATGGGGGAATCACCCCTCCACTTT. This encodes CASSYMGESPLHF.

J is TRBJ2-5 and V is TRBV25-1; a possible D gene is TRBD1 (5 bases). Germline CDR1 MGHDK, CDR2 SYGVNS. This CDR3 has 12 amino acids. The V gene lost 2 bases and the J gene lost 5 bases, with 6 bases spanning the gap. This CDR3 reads CASSERGETQYF. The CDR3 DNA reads TGTGCCAGCAGTGAAAGGGGTGAGACCCAGTACTTC.

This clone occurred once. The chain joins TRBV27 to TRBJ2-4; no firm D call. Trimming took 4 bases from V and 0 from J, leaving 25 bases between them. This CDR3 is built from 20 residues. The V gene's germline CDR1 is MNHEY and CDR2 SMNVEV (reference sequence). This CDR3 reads CASSYQGSDQRSVAKNIQYF. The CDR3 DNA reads TGTGCCAGCAGTTATCAAGGCTCCGACCAAAGATCCGTAGCCAAAAACATTCAGTACTTC.

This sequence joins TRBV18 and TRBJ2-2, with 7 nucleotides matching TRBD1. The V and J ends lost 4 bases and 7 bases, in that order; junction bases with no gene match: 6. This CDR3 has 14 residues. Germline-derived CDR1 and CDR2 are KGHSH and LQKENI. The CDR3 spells CASSLGTDNGELFF. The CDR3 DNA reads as TGTGCCAGCTCACTAGGGACAGATAACGGGGAGCTGTTTTTT.